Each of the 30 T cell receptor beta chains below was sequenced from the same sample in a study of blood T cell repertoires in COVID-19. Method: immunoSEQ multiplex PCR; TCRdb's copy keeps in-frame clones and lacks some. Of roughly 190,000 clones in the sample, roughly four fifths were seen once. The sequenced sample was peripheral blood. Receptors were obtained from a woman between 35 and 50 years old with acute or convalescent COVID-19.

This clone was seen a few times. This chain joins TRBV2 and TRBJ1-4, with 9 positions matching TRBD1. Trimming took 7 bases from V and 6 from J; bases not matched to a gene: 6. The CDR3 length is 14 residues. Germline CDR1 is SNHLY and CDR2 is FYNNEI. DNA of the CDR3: TGTGCCAGCATTACAGGGGGCGGGGATGAAAAACTGTTTTTT. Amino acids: CASITGGGDEKLFF.

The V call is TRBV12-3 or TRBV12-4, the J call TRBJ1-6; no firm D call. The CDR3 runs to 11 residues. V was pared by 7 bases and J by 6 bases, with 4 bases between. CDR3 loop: CASTINSPLHF. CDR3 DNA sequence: TGTGCCAGCACCATTAATTCACCCCTCCACTTT.

The CDR3 DNA reads TGTGCCAGCAGCTGGCAACCCCAGGCGAAGCAGTTCTTC. It codes for CASSWQPQAKQFF. The genes are TRBV9 and TRBJ2-1; D gene uncertain. The V gene's germline CDR1 is SGDLS and CDR2 YYNGEE. The CDR3 extends over 13 amino acids. V lost 4 bases and J lost 11, with 16 bases in between.

The CDR3 spells CASSGLADTHLEQYF. CDR3 DNA: TGTGCCAGCAGTGGGTTAGCGGACACCCACCTCGAGCAGTACTTC. The V call is TRBV28, the J call TRBJ2-7; D is perhaps TRBD2 (6 bases). Germline V CDR1 and CDR2: MDHEN, SYDVKM. CDR3 size: 15 residues. V dropped 5 bases and J dropped 6 bases, with 20 bases sitting between them. Looking up the rest from reference TRBV28 and TRBJ2-7 gives the full variable domain: DVKVTQSSRYLVKRTGEKVFLECVQDMDHENMFWYRQDPGLGLRLIYFSYDVKMKEKGDIPEGYSVSREKKERFSLILESASTNQTSMYLCASSGLADTHLEQYFGPGTRLTVT.

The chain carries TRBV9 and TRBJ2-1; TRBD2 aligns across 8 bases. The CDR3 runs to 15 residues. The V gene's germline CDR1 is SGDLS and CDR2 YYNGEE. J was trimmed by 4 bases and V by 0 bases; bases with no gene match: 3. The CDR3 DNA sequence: TGTGCCAGCAGCGTAGGGGGACTAGGGTACAATGAGCAGTTCTTC. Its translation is CASSVGGLGYNEQFF.

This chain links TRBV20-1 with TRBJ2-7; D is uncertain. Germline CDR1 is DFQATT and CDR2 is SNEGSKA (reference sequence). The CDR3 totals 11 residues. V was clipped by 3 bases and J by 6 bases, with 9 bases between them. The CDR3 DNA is TGCAGTGCTAGTAGCTCCGGCGAGCAGTACTTC. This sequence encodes CSASSSGEQYF.

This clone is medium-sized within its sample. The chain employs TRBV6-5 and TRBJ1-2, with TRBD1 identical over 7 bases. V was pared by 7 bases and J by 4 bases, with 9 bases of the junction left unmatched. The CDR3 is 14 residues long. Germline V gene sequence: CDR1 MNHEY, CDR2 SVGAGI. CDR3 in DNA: TGTGCCAGCAACGATCAGGGGGGCCCCTATGGCTACACCTTC. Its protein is CASNDQGGPYGYTF.

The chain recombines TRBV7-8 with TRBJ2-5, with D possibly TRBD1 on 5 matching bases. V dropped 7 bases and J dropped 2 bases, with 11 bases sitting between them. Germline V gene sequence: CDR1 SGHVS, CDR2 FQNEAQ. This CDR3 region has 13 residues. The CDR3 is CASTPDRQETQYF. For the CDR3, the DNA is TGTGCCAGCACCCCAGACAGACAAGAGACCCAGTACTTC.

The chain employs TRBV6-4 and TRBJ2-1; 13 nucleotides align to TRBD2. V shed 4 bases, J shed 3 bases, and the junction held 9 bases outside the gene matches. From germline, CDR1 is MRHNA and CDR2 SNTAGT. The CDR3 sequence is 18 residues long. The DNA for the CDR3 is TGTGCCAGCAGTGCAACTAGCGGGGGGGCTTATCGCTACAATGAGCAGTTCTTC. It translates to CASSATSGGAYRYNEQFF.

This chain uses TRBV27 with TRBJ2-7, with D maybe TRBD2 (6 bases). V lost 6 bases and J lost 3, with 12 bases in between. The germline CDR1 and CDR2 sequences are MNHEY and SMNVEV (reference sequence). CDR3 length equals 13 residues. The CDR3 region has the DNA TGTGCCAGCAGGGGGAGGTATCTCTACGAGCAGTACTTC. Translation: CASRGRYLYEQYF.

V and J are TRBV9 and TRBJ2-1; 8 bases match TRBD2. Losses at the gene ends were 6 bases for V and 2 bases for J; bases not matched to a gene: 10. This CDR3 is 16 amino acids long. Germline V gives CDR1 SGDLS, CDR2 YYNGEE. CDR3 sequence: CASNRGGLETYNEQFF. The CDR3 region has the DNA TGTGCCAGCAACCGGGGGGGCCTGGAGACCTACAATGAGCAGTTCTTC.

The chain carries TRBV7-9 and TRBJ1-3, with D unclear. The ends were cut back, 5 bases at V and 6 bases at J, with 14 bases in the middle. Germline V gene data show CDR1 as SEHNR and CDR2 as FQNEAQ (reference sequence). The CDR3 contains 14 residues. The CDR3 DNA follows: TGTGCCAGCAGCCTAGGGCAGGCGCCAAACACCATATATTTT. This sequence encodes CASSLGQAPNTIYF.

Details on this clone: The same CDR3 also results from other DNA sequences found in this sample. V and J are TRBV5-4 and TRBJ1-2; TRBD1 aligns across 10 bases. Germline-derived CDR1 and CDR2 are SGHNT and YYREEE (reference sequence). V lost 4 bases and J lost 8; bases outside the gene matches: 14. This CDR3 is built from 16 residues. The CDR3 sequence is CASSTAGTGVLGGYTF. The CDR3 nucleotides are TGTGCCAGCAGCACCGCCGGGACAGGGGTTTTGGGGGGCTACACCTTC.

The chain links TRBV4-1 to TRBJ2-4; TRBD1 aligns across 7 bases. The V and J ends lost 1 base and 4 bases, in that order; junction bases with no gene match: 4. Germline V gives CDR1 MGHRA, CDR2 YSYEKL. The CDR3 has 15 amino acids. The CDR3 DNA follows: TGCGCCAGCAGCCAAGCCGGGACAGCTAAAAACATTCAGTACTTC. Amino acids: CASSQAGTAKNIQYF.

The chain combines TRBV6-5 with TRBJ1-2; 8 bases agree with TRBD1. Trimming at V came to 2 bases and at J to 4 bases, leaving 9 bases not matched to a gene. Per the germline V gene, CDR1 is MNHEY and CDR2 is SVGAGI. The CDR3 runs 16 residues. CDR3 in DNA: TGTGCCAGCAGTTACAAGGGTTTGGGACAGGTCTATGGCTACACCTTC. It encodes CASSYKGLGQVYGYTF.

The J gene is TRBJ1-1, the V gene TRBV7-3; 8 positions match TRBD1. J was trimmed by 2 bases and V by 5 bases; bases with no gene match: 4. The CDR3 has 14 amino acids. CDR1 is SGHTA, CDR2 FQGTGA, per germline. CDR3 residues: CASSPDRGNTEAFF. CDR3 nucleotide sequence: TGTGCCAGCAGCCCCGACAGGGGTAACACTGAAGCTTTCTTT.

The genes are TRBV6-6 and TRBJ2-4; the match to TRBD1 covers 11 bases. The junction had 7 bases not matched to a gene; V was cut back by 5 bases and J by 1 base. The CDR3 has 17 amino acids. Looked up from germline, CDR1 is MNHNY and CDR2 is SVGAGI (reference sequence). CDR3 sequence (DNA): TGTGCCAGCAGTCACGGACAGGGGGCGACCGCCAAAAACATTCAGTACTTC. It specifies CASSHGQGATAKNIQYF.

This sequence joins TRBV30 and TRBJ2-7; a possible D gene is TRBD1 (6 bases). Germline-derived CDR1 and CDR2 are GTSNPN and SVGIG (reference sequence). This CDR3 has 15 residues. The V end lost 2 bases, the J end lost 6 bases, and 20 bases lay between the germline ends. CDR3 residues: CAWSQAGTPLGEQYF. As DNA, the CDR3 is TGTGCCTGGAGTCAAGCCGGGACACCCTTAGGCGAGCAGTACTTC.

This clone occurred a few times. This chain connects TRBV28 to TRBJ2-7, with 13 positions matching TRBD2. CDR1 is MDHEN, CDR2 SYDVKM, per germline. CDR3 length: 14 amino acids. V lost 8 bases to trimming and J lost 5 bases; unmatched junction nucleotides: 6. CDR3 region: CASWTSGSKDEQYF. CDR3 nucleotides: TGTGCCAGCTGGACTAGCGGGAGTAAGGACGAGCAGTACTTC.

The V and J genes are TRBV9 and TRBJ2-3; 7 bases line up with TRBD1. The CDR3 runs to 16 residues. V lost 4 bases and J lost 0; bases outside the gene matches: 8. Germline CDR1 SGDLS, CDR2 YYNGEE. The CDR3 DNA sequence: TGTGCCAGCAGCCGTTCAAGCAGGGGGAGCACAGATACGCAGTATTTT. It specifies CASSRSSRGSTDTQYF.

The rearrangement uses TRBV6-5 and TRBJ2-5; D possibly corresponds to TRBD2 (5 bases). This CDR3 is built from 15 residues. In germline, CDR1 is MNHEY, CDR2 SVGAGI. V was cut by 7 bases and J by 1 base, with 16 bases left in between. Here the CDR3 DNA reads TGTGCCAGCACTAGACTCCCCCGGGGCCAAGAGACCCAGTACTTC. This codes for CASTRLPRGQETQYF.

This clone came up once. Here the CDR3 DNA reads TGCGCCAGCAGCTTGGTCTGGCAGAACAATGAGCAGTTCTTC. Translating gives CASSLVWQNNEQFF. The chain links TRBV5-1 to TRBJ2-1; no firm D call. The CDR3 runs to 14 residues. V lost 0 bases to trimming and J lost 5 bases, with 9 bases between them. CDR1 is SGHRS, CDR2 YFSETQ, per germline.

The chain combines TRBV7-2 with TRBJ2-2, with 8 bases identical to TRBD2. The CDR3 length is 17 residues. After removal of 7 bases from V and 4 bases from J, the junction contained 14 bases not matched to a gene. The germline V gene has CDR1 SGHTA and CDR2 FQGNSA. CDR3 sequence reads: CASNSLLRGGGTGELFF. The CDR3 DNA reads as TGTGCCAGCAACTCCCTCCTCCGGGGGGGCGGCACCGGGGAGCTGTTTTTT. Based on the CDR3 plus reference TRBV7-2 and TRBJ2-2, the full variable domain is GAGVSQSPSNKVTEKGKDVELRCDPISGHTALYWYRQSLGQGLEFLIYFQGNSAPDKSGLPSDRFSAERTGGSVSTLTIQRTQQEDSAVYLCASNSLLRGGGTGELFFGEGSRLTVL.

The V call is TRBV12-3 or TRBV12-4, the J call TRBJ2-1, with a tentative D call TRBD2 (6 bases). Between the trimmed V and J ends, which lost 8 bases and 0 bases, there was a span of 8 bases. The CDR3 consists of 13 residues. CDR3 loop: CASFGSSYNEQFF. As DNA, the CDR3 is TGTGCCAGCTTCGGGAGCTCCTACAATGAGCAGTTCTTC.

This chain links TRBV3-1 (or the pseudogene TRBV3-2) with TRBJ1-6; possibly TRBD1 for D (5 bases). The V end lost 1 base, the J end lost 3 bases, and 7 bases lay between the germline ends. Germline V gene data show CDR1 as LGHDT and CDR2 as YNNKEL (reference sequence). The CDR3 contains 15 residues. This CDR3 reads CASSQGGVYNSPLHF. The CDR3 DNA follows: TGTGCCAGCAGCCAAGGGGGGGTCTATAATTCACCCCTCCACTTT.

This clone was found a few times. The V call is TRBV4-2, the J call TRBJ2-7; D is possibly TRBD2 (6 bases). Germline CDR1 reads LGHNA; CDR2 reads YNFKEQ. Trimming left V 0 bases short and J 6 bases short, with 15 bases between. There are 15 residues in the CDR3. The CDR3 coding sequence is TGTGCCAGCAGCCAAGACTCGGACTATTTGTGCGAGCAGTACTTC. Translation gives CASSQDSDYLCEQYF.

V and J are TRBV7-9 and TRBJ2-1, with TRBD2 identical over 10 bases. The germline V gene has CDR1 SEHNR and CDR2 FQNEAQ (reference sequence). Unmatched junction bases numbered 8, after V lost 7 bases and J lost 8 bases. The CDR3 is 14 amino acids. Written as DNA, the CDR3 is TGTGCCAGCAAGTGGCTAGCGGGAGACCATGAGCAGTTCTTC. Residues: CASKWLAGDHEQFF.

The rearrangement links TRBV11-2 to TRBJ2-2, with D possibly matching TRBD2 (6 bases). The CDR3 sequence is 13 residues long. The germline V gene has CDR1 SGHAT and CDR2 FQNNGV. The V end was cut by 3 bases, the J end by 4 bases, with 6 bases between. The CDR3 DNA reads TGTGCCAGCAGCTTCGGGAGCACCGGGGAGCTGTTTTTT. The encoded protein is CASSFGSTGELFF.

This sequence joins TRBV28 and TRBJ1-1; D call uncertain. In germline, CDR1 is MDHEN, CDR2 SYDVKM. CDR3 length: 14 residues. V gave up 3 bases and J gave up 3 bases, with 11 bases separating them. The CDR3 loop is CASSLAGLDTEAFF. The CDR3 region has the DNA TGTGCCAGCAGTTTGGCGGGGTTGGACACTGAAGCTTTCTTT.

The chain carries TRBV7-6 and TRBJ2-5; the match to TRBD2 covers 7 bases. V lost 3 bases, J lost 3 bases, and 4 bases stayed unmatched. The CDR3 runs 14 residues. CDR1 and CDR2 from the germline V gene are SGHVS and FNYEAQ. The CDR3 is CASSFKRGKETQYF. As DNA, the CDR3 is TGTGCCAGCAGCTTCAAGCGGGGTAAAGAGACCCAGTACTTC.